Here is one TCR beta chain with its context. The antigen is unknown. Nobody wrote down the CMV serostatus of this donor. 60 Vbeta and 13 Jbeta primers were used in PCR. The table came from immunoSEQ multiplex PCR; TCRdb's copy has only in-frame clones and leaves some out. The sample lists just under 70,000 clones; 75% to 90% were seen once. This entry comes from a study of cytomegalovirus exposure and HLA in healthy donors. Whole-study results and caveats: High sensitivity and specificity were reportedly achieved when the classifier diagnosed cytomegalovirus status. A later analysis reportedly found fewer N-insertions in an Asian-associated ancestry cluster than the roughly 680-donor mean. The authors enumerated some 160 TCR beta chains as linked to cytomegalovirus.

The CDR3 has 16 amino acids. Germline CDR1 reads SGHRS; CDR2 reads YFSETQ. With 1 base removed from V and 0 bases from J, the gap between germline ends came to 11 bases. The receptor was isolated from a human donor in good health. Sequences were obtained from PBMCs. The chain recombines TRBV5-1 with TRBJ1-3; no clear D gene. CDR3 residues: CASSLYLGDSGNTIYF. CDR3 DNA: TGCGCCAGCAGCTTGTATCTGGGCGACTCTGGAAACACCATATATTTT.